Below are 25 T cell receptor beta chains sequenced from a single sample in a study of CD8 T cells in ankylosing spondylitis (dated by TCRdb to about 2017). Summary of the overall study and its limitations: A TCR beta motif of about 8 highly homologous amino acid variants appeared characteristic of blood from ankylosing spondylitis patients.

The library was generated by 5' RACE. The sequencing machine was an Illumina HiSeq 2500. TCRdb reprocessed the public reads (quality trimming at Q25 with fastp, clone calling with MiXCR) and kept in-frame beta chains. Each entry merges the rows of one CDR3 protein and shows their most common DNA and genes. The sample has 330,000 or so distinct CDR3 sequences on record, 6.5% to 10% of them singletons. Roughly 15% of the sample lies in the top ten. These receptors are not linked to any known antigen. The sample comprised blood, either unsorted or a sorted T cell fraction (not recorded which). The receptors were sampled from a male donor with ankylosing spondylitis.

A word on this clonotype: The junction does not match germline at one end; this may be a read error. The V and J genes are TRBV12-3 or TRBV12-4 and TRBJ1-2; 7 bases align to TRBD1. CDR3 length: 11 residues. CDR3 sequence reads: CASSLGRGYSF. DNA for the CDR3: TGTGCCAGCAGTTTGGGCAGGGGGTACTCATTC.

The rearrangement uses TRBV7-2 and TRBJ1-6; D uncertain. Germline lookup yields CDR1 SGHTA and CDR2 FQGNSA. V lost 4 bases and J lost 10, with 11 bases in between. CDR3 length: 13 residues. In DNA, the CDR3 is TGTGCCAGCAGCTCCATAGGAACCTCACCCCTCCACTTT. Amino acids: CASSSIGTSPLHF.

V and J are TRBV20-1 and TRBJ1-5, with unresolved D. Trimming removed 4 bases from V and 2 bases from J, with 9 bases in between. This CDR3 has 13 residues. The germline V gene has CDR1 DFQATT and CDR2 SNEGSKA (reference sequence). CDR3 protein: CSAIRARNQPQHF. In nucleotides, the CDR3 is TGCAGTGCTATCCGGGCCCGCAATCAGCCCCAGCATTTT.

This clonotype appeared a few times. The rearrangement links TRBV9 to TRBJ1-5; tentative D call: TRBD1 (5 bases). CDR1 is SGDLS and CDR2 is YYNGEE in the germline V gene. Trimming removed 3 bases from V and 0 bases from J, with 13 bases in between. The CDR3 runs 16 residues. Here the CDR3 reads CASSAGTEYSNQPQHF. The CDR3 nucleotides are TGTGCCAGCAGCGCGGGGACCGAATATAGCAATCAGCCCCAGCATTTT.

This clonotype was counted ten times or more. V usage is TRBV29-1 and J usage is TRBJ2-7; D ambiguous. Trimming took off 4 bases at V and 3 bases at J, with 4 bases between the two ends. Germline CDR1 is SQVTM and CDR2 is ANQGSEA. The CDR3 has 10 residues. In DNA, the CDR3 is TGCAGCGTTGCGGACTACGAGCAGTACTTC. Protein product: CSVADYEQYF.

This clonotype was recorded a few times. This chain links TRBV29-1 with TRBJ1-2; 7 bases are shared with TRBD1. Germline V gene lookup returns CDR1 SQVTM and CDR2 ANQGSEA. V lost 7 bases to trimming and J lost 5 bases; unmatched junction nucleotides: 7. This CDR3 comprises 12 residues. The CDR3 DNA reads TGCAGCGCAGGGGGGTCTACGTATGGCTACACCTTC. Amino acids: CSAGGSTYGYTF.

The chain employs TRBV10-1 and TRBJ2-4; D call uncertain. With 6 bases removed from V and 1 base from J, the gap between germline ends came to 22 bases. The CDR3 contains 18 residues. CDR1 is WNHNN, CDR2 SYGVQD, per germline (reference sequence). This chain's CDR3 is CASRSPRAINQAKNIQYF. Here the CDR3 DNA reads TGCGCCAGCAGAAGCCCCCGGGCAATAAACCAGGCCAAAAACATTCAGTACTTC.

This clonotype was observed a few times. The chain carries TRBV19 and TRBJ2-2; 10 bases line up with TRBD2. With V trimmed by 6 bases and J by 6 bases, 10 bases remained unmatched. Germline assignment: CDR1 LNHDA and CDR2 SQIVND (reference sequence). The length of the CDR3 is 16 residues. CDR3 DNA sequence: TGTGCCAGTAGCCGGACTAGCGGCCCCTGGGCCGGGGAGCTGTTTTTT. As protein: CASSRTSGPWAGELFF.

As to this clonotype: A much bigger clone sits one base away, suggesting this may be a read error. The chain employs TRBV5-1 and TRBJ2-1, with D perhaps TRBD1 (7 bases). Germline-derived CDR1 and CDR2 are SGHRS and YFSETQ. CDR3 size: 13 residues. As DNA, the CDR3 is TGCGCCAGCAGCCGCGGGGACAGCAATGGGCAGTTCTTC. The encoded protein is CASSRGDSNGQFF.

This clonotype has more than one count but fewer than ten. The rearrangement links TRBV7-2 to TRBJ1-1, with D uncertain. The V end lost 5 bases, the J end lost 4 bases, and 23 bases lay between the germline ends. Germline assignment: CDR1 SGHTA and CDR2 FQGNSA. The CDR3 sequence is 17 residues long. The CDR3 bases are TGTGCCAGCAGCCCCGAGCCCATGGCCGTTATGGGCACTGAAGCTTTCTTT. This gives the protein CASSPEPMAVMGTEAFF.

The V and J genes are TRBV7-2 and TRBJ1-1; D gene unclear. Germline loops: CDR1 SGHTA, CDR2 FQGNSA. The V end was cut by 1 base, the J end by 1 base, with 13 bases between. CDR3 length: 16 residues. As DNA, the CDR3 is TGTGCCAGCAGCTTAGATGGAGGGTGGAAGAACACTGAAGCTTTCTTT. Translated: CASSLDGGWKNTEAFF. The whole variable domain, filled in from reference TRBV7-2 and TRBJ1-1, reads GAGVSQSPSNKVTEKGKDVELRCDPISGHTALYWYRQSLGQGLEFLIYFQGNSAPDKSGLPSDRFSAERTGGSVSTLTIQRTQQEDSAVYLCASSLDGGWKNTEAFFGQGTRLTVV.

CDR3 DNA: TGTGCCAGCAGTTTCGACAGCAAAAACATTCAGTACTTC. Its protein product is CASSFDSKNIQYF. The chain links TRBV27 to TRBJ2-4, with a weak D call TRBD1 (5 bases). Germline V gene data show CDR1 as MNHEY and CDR2 as SMNVEV (reference sequence). The CDR3 length is 13 residues. With 3 bases removed from V and 3 bases from J, the gap between germline ends came to 6 bases.

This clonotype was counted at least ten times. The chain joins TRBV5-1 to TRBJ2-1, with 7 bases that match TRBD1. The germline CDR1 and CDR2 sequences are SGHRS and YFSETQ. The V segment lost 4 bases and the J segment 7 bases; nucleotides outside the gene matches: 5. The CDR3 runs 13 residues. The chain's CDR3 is CASSLHRGNEQFF. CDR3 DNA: TGCGCCAGCAGCCTTCACAGGGGTAATGAGCAGTTCTTC.

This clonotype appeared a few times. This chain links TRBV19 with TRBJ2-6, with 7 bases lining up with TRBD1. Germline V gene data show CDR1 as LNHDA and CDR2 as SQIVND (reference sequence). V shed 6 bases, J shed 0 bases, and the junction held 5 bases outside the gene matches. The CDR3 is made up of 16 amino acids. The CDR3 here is CASSKGQLSGANVLTF. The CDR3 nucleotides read TGTGCCAGTAGCAAGGGACAGCTCTCTGGGGCCAACGTCCTGACTTTC. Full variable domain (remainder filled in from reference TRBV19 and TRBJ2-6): DGGITQSPKYLFRKEGQNVTLSCEQNLNHDAMYWYRQDPGQGLRLIYYSQIVNDFQKGDIAEGYSVSREKKESFPLTVTSAQKNPTAFYLCASSKGQLSGANVLTFGAGSRLTVL.

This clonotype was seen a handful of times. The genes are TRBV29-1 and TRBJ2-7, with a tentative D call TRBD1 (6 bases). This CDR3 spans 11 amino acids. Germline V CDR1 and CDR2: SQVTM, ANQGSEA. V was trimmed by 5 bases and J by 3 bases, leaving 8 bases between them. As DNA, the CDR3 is TGCAGCGTTAAACAGGGCTACGAGCAGTACTTC. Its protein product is CSVKQGYEQYF.

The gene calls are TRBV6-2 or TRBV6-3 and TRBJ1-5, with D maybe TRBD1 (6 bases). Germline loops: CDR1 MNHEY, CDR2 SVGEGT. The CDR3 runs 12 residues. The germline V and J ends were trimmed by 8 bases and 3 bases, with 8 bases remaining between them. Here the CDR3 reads CASGQYNQPQHF. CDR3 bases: TGTGCCAGCGGACAGTACAATCAGCCCCAGCATTTT.

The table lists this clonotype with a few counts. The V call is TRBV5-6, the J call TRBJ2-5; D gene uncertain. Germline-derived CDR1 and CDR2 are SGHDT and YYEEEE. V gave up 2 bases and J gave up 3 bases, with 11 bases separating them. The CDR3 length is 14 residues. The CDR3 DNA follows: TGTGCCAGCAGCTTTGTGGAAAGCGAAGAGACCCAGTACTTC. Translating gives CASSFVESEETQYF.

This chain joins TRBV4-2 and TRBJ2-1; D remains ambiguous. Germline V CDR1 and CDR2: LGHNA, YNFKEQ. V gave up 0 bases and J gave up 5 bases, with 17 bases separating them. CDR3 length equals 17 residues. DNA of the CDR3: TGTGCCAGCAGCCAAGACGTGGCAGATAACCTTAACAATGAGCAGTTCTTC. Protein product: CASSQDVADNLNNEQFF.

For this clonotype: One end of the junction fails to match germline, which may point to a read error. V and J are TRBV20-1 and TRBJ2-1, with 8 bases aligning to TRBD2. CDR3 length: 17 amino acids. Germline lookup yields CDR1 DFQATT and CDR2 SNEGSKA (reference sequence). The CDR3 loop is CCARDRYREGYYNEQFF. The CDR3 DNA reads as TGCTGTGCTAGAGATCGGTACCGGGAGGGCTACTACAATGAGCAGTTCTTC.

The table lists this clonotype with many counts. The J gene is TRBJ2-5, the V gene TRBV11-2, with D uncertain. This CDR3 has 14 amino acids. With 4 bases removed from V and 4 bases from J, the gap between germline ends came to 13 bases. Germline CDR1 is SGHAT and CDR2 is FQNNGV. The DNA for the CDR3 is TGTGCCAGCAGCTCCCGATTAGTAGGAGAGACCCAGTACTTC. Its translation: CASSSRLVGETQYF.

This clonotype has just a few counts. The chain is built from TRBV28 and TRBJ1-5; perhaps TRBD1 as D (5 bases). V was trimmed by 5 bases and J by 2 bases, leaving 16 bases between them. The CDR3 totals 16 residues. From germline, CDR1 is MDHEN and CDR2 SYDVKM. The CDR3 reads CASSTWGGWGNQPQHF. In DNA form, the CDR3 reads TGTGCCAGCAGTACCTGGGGCGGGTGGGGCAATCAGCCCCAGCATTTT.

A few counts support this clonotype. CDR3 DNA: TGCGCCAGCAGTGAGATGGGGGCAAGCAATCAGCCCCAGCATTTT. It is translated as CASSEMGASNQPQHF. The chain has TRBV10-2 and TRBJ1-5; possible D gene TRBD1, 6 bases. V lost 2 bases, J lost 1 base, and 9 bases lay in between. Germline lookup yields CDR1 WSHSY and CDR2 SAAADI. The CDR3 is 15 amino acids.

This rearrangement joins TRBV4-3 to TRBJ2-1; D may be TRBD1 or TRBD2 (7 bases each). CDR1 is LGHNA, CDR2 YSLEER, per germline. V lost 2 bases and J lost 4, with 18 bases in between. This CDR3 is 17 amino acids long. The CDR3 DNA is TGCGCCAGCAGCCAAACCCCAGGGGGAGGGATGTACAATGAGCAGTTCTTC. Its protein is CASSQTPGGGMYNEQFF.

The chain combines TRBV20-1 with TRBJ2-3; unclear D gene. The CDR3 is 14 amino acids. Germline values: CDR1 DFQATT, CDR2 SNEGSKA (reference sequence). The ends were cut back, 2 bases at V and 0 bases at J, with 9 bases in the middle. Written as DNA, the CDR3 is TGCAGTGCTAGAAGGTGGCAGAGCACAGATACGCAGTATTTT. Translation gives CSARRWQSTDTQYF.

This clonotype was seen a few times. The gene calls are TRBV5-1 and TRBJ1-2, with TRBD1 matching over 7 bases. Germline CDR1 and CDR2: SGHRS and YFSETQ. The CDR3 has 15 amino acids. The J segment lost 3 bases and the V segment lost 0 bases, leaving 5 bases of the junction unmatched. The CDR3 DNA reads TGCGCCAGCAGCTTGGCCTATACAGGGGACTATGGCTACACCTTC. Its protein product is CASSLAYTGDYGYTF.